This T cell receptor beta chain was captured by sequencing in a study of blood T cell repertoires in COVID-19. Background on the study: There were acute and convalescent COVID-19 samples, and they came from the United States, Italy and Spain.

This clone has just a few counts. Authors' data handling: Scientists estimated how many nucleated cells there were by amplifying reference gene primers. The protocol was immunoSEQ multiplex PCR, while the TCRdb copy is restricted to in-frame clones and leaves out a portion. V and J calls and clone size are given by that table; D and trimming were obtained from the DNA. The data show approximately 200,000 clones, with 75% to 85% seen just once and approximately 5.9% held by the top ten. The sequencing input was peripheral blood. The TCR was taken from a woman aged 40 to 55 with COVID-19, enrolled during active disease.

The CDR3 is CSVEVGAGGPEQYF. CDR3 nucleotides: TGCAGCGTTGAAGTAGGAGCGGGAGGGCCGGAGCAGTACTTC. J is TRBJ2-7 and V is TRBV29-1; 10 bases agree with TRBD2. Per the germline V gene, CDR1 is SQVTM and CDR2 is ANQGSEA. The CDR3 consists of 14 residues. V lost 1 base to trimming and J lost 7 bases; unmatched junction nucleotides: 7.